This TCR beta chain appears in the sequencing data of a study of shared clonotypes between healthy human individuals. The germline V gene encodes CDR1 MNHEY and CDR2 SMNVEV (reference sequence). The CDR3 consists of 13 residues. Trimming pared 3 bases from V and 7 bases from J, leaving 10 bases between. Assay: immunoSEQ multiplex PCR; the TCRdb copy retains only in-frame clones and omits some. The sample holds hundreds of thousands of clones, less than 98% seen once. Regarding the study as a whole: Across a few donors, naive CD4 shared 5% to 6%, naive CD8 less than 4%, memory CD4 2% to 2.5%, memory CD8 about 0.4%.

Splitting of CD4+ cells produced CD45RA+ naive and CD45RA-negative memory subsets. To note about this clone: Its antigen is unidentified.

Sequencing input: naive CD4+ T cells sorted from blood. Subset described: CD45RA+ positively selected. The receptor was isolated from a woman aged 25 to 39 in good health. V and J are TRBV27 and TRBJ1-5; a possible D gene is TRBD1 (5 bases). CDR3 protein: CASSFRVEQPQHF. CDR3 bases: TGTGCCAGCAGTTTCAGGGTGGAGCAGCCCCAGCATTTT.